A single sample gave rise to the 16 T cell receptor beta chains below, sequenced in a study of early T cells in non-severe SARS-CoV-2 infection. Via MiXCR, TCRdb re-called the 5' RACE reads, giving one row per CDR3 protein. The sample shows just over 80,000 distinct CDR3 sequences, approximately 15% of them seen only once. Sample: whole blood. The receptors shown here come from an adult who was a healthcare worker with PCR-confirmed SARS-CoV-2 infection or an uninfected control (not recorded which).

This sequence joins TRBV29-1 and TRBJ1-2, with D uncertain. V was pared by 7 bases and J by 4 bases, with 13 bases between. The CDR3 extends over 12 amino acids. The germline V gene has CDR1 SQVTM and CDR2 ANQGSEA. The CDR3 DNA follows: TGCAGCGGCGGGCAGTTAAGCTATGGCTACACCTTC. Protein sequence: CSGGQLSYGYTF.

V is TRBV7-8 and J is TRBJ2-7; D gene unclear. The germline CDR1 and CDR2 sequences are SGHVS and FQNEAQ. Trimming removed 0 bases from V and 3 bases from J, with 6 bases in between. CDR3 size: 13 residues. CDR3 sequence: CASSLADLYEQYF. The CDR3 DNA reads TGTGCCAGCAGCTTAGCCGATCTCTACGAGCAGTACTTC.

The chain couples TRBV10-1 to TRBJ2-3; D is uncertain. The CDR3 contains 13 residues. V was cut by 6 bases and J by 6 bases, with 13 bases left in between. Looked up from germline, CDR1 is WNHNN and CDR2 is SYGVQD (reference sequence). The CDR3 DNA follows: TGCGCCAGCAGGGATTATGACTCTGATACGCAGTATTTT. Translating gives CASRDYDSDTQYF.

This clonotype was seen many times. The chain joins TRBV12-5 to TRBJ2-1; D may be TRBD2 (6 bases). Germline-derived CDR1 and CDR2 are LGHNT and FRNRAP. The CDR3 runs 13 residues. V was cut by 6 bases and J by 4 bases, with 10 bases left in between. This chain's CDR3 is CASGGRGYNEQFF. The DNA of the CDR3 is TGTGCTAGTGGCGGACGGGGGTACAATGAGCAGTTCTTC.

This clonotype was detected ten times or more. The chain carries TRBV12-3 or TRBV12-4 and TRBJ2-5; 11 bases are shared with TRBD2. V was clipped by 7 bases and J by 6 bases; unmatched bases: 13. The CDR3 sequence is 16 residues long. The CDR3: CASTPVGTSGRQTQYF. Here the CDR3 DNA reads TGTGCCAGCACCCCGGTCGGGACTAGCGGTCGGCAGACCCAGTACTTC.

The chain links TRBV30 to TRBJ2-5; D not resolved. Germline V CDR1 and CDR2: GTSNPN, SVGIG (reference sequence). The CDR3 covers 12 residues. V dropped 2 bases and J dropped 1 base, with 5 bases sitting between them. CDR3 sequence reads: CAWSILQETQYF. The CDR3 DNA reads TGTGCCTGGAGTATCCTCCAAGAGACCCAGTACTTC.

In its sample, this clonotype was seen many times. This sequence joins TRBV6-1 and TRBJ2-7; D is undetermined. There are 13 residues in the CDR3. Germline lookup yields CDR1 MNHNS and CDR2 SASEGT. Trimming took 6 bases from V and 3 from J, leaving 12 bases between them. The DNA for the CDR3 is TGTGCCAGCAGACCCGGGCCCAACTACGAGCAGTACTTC. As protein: CASRPGPNYEQYF.

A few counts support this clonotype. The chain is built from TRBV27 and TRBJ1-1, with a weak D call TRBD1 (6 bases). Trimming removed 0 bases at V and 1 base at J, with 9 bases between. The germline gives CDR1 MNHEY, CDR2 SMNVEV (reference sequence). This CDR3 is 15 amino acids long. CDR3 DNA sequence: TGTGCCAGCAGTTTATCCAGGACAGCGAACACTGAAGCTTTCTTT. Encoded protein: CASSLSRTANTEAFF.

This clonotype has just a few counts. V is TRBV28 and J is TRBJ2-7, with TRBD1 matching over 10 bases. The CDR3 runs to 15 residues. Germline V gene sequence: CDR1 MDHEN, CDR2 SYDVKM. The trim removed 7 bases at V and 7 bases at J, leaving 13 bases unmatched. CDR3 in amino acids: CASTLSGQGLREQYF. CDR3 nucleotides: TGTGCCAGCACCCTATCGGGACAGGGGCTTCGAGAGCAGTACTTC.

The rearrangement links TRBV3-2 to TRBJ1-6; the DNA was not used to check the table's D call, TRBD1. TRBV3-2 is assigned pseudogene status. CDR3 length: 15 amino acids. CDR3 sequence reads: CASSQAGQGNSPLHF. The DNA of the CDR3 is TGTGCCAGCAGCCAAGCGGGACAGGGGAATTCACCCCTCCACTTT.

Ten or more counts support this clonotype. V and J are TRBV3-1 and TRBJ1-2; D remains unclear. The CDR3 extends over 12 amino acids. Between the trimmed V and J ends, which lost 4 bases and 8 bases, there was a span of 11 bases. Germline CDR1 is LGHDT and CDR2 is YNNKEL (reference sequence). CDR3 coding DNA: TGTGCCAGCAGCCGGGCGGGTGGAGGCTACACCTTC. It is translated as CASSRAGGGYTF.

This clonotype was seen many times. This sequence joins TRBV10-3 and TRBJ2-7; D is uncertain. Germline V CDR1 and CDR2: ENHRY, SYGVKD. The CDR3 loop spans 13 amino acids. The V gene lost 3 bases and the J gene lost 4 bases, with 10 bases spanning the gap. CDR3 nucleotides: TGTGCCATCAGTGAAAACGTCGGGTACGAGCAGTACTTC. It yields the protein CAISENVGYEQYF.

CDR3 amino acids: CASGARDLANYGYTF. For the CDR3, the DNA is TGTGCAAGCGGGGCCAGAGATTTAGCTAACTATGGCTACACCTTC. This sequence joins TRBV12-3 or TRBV12-4 and TRBJ1-2; perhaps TRBD1 as D (5 bases). The CDR3 is 15 amino acids.

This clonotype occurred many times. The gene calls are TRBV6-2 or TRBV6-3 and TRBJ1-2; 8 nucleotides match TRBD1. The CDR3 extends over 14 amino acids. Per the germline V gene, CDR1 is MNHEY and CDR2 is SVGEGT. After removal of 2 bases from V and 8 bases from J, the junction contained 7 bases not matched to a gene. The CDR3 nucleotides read TGTGCCAGCAGTTACACGGGACAGGCGGTCGGCTACACCTTC. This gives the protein CASSYTGQAVGYTF.

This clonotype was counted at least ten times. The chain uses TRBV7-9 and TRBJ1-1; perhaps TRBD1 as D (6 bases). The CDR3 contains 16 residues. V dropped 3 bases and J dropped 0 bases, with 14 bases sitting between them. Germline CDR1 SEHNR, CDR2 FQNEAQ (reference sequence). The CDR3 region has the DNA TGTGCCAGCAGCTTTAACCCGGGACACTTGAACACTGAAGCTTTCTTT. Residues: CASSFNPGHLNTEAFF.

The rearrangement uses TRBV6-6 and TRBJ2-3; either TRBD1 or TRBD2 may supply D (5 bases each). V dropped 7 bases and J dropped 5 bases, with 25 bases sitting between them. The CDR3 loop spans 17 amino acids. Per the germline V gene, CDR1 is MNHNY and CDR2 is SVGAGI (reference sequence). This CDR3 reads CASTPHSGTGYIDTQYF. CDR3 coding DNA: TGTGCCAGCACCCCCCATTCCGGGACGGGTTACATAGATACGCAGTATTTT.